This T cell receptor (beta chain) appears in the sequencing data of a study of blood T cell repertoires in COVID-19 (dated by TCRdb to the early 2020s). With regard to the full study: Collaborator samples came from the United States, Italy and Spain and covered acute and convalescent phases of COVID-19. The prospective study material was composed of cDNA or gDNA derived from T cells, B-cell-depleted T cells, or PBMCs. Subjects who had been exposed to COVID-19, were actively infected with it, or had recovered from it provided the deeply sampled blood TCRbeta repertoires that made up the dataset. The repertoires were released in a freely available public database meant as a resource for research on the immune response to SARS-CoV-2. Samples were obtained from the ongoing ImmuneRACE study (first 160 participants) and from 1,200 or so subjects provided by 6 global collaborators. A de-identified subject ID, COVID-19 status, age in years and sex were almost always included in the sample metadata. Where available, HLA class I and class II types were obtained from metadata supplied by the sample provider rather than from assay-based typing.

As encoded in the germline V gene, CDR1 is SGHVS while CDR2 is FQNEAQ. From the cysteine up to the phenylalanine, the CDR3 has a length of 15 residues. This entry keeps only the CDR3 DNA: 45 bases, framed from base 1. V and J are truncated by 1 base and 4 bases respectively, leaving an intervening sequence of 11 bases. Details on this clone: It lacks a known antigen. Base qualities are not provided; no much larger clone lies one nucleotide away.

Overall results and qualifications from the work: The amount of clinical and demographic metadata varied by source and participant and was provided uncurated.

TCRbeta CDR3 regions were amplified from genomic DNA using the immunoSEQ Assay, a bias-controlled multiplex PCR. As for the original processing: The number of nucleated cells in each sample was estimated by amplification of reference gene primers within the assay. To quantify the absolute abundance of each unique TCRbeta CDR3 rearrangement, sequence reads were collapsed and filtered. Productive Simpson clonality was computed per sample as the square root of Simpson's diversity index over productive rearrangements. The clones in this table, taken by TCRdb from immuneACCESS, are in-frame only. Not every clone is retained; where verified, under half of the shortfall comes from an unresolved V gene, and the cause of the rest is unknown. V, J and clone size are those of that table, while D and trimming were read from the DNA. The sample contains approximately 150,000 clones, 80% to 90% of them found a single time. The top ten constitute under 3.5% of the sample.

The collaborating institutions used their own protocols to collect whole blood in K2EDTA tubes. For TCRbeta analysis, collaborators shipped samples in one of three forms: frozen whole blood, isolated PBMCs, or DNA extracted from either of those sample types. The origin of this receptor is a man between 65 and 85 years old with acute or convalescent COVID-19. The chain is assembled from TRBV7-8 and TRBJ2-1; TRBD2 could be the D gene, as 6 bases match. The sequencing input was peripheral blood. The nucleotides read TGTGCCAGCAGCTTAGGGGGGAGCGGGTACAATGAGCAGTTCTTC. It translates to CASSLGGSGYNEQFF.